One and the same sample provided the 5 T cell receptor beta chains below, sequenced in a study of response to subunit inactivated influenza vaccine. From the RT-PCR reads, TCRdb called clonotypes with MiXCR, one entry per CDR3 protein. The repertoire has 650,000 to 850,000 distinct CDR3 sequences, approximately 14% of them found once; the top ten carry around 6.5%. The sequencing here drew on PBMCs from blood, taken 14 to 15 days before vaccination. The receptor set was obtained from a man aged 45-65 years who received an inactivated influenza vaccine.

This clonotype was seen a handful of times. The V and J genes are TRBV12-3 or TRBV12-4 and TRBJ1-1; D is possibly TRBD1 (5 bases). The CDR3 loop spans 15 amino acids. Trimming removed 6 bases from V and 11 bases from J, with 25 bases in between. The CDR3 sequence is CASSPRGSGSNDAFF. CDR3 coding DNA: TGTGCCAGCAGCCCCCGGGGCTCCGGTTCTAATGATGCTTTCTTT.

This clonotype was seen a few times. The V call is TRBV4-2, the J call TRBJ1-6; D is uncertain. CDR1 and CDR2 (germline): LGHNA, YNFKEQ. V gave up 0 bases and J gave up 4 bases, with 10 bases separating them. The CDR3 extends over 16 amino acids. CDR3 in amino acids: CASSQEADGYNSPLHF. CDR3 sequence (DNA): TGTGCCAGCAGCCAAGAGGCGGACGGTTATAATTCACCCCTCCACTTT.

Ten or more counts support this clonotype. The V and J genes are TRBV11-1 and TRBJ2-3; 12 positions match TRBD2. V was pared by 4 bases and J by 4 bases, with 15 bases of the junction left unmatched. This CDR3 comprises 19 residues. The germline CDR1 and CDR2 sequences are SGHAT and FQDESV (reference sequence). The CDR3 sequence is CASSSTRTSGATIADTQYF. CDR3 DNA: TGTGCCAGCAGCTCGACTAGGACTAGCGGGGCCACCATTGCAGATACGCAGTATTTT.

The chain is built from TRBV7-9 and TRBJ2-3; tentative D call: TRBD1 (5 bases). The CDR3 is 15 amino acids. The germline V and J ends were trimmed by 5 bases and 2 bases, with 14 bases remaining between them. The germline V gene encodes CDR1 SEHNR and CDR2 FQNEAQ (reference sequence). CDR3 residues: CASSGQGQTTDTQYF. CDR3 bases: TGTGCCAGCAGCGGGCAGGGCCAAACCACAGATACGCAGTATTTT.

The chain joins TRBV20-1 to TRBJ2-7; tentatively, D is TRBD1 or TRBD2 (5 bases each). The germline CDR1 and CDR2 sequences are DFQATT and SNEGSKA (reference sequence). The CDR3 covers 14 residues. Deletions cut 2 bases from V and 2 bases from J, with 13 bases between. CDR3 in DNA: TGCAGTGCTAGAAAATCGGGGCTTACCTACGAGCAGTACTTC. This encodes CSARKSGLTYEQYF.